This T cell receptor (beta chain) originates from a study of blood T cell repertoires in COVID-19. At the level of the study: From the United States, Italy and Spain came samples of acute and convalescent COVID-19. PBMCs, B-cell-depleted T cells, or T cells were the source of the cDNA or gDNA that made up the material.

Original processing notes: From reference gene primer amplification, estimates of nucleated cell counts were derived. Profiled with immunoSEQ multiplex PCR; TCRdb holds only in-frame clones, not every one. That table furnishes V, J and clone size, whereas the DNA furnished D and trimming. The repertoire holds 300,000 to 400,000 clones, with 65% to 90% as singletons. CDR3 size: 15 residues. Germline V lookup: CDR1 SGHTA, CDR2 FQGNSA. Trimming took off 5 bases at V and 0 bases at J, with 11 bases between the two ends. Cohort assignment relied on participant-reported clinical history. The receptor was isolated from a woman aged 40 to 50 with acute COVID-19. The gene calls are TRBV7-2 and TRBJ2-1, with no clear D. The specimen was PBMCs or T cells enriched from blood (not recorded which). The CDR3 bases are TGTGCCAGCAGCAGCGAGGAGAGCTCCTACAATGAGCAGTTCTTC. This sequence encodes CASSSEESSYNEQFF.